The source of this T cell receptor (beta chain) is a study of graft-versus-host responses after intestinal transplantation. The study's findings and limits: The authors found GvH clones in recipient marrow, some appearing first in ileum or blood.

Turning to this clone: Its antigen remains unidentified.

Only in-frame clones appear in the TCRdb table, and some are missing; sequencing was by immunoSEQ multiplex PCR. The sample includes fewer than 45,000 clones, about 90% of them seen just once. CDR1 is MNHEY and CDR2 is SVGAGI in the germline V gene. CDR3 size: 14 residues. Trimming stripped 0 bases from V and 4 bases from J, with 9 bases between. Sequencing was performed on PBMCs, taken 300 to 320 days after intestinal transplant. The gene calls are TRBV6-5 and TRBJ1-1; D is undetermined. The sequence came from a human patient who received an intestinal transplant, so some T cells may come from the graft donor. CDR3 protein: CASSYSSLGTEAFF. In nucleotides, the CDR3 is TGTGCCAGCAGTTACTCGTCCCTCGGCACTGAAGCTTTCTTT.